A single sample is the source of the 9 T cell receptor beta chains below, sequenced in a study of T cell repertoires in cytomegalovirus infection. Using its own MiXCR run on the reads, TCRdb lists one record per CDR3 protein. This sample has about 300,000 distinct CDR3 sequences, with approximately 8.9% found just once. Sequenced material: PBMCs. These receptors were obtained from a human donor in good health (CMV status not recorded). Some clones in this sample may be carry-over from other donors' samples.

This clonotype was detected only a few times. This chain uses TRBV18 with TRBJ1-2, with a possible D match to TRBD1 (5 bases). Germline CDR1 is KGHSH and CDR2 is LQKENI. Trimming took off 2 bases at V and 2 bases at J, with 12 bases between the two ends. The CDR3 runs to 15 residues. CDR3: CASSPWGRENYGYTF. Here the CDR3 DNA reads TGTGCCAGCTCACCATGGGGACGGGAGAACTATGGCTACACCTTC.

The genes are TRBV18 and TRBJ2-1, with D possibly matching TRBD2 (6 bases). This CDR3 has 15 residues. V was cut by 3 bases and J by 9 bases, with 18 bases left in between. Germline V gene data show CDR1 as KGHSH and CDR2 as LQKENI. The CDR3 nucleotides read TGTGCCAGCTCACCGCGCGCCTCTAGCGTCGGTGAGCAGTTCTTC. It is translated as CASSPRASSVGEQFF.

CDR3 bases: TGCAGCGTTGAGAGGGGTAGGACCGGGGAGCTGTTTTTT. Translating it yields CSVERGRTGELFF. This sequence joins TRBV29-1 and TRBJ2-2; D could derive from TRBD1 or TRBD2 (5 bases each). With 3 bases removed from V and 5 bases from J, the gap between germline ends came to 10 bases. Germline CDR1 and CDR2: SQVTM and ANQGSEA. The CDR3 covers 13 residues.

This clonotype appeared many times. CDR3 loop: CSVDSGSNYGYTF. As DNA, the CDR3 is TGCAGCGTTGACTCAGGGTCTAACTATGGCTACACCTTC. The chain joins TRBV29-1 to TRBJ1-2; tentatively, D is TRBD1 (5 bases). This CDR3 has 13 amino acids. The germline gives CDR1 SQVTM, CDR2 ANQGSEA. Between the trimmed V and J ends, which lost 3 bases and 0 bases, there was a span of 8 bases.

This clonotype was picked up many times. V is TRBV13 and J is TRBJ2-1, with TRBD2 matching 10 bases. The CDR3 is made up of 15 amino acids. Germline V gene data show CDR1 as PRHDT and CDR2 as FYEKMQ (reference sequence). V lost 5 bases and J lost 7; bases outside the gene matches: 8. This chain's CDR3 is CASSEGLAGVNEQFF. The DNA of the CDR3 is TGTGCCAGCAGCGAGGGGCTAGCGGGGGTAAATGAGCAGTTCTTC.

This clonotype was observed many times. The genes are TRBV6-5 and TRBJ1-5; TRBD1 matches at 9 bases. Germline values: CDR1 MNHEY, CDR2 SVGAGI. V was clipped by 6 bases and J by 4 bases; unmatched bases: 7. The CDR3 totals 15 residues. The CDR3 region is CASRQLGTGNQPQHF. CDR3 nucleotides: TGTGCCAGCAGGCAACTCGGGACAGGGAATCAGCCCCAGCATTTT.

There are a few counts of this clonotype. CDR3: CASSAFGRPTTGELFF. In DNA form, the CDR3 reads TGTGCCAGCAGTGCTTTCGGGCGGCCGACCACCGGGGAGCTGTTTTTT. The chain recombines TRBV25-1 with TRBJ2-2; D is unclear. CDR3 length: 16 amino acids. Per the germline V gene, CDR1 is MGHDK and CDR2 is SYGVNS. V was shortened by 4 bases and J by 4 bases, with 16 bases between the two germline ends.

This clonotype was seen at least ten times. The chain is built from TRBV7-8 and TRBJ1-2; the D gene is possibly TRBD1 (6 bases). The germline V gene encodes CDR1 SGHVS and CDR2 FQNEAQ. This CDR3 comprises 19 residues. V lost 1 base, J lost 4 bases, and 25 bases lay in between. The DNA for the CDR3 is TGTGCCAGCAGCTTAGTCCGGGACACACTCCTCCATGGCTCCTATGGCTACACCTTC. Amino acids: CASSLVRDTLLHGSYGYTF.

This clonotype was observed many times. Sequence at one end of the junction differs from germline and may be a read error. The chain is built from TRBV15 and TRBJ2-5; D may be TRBD1 or TRBD2 (5 bases each). The germline CDR1 and CDR2 sequences are LNHNV and YYDKDF (reference sequence). This CDR3 has 11 amino acids. The CDR3 loop is CATRTGTRSFF. The CDR3 DNA reads TGTGCCACCAGAACCGGGACCCGCTCCTTCTTC. The full variable domain, its missing parts supplied by reference TRBV15 and TRBJ2-5, is DAMVIQNPRYQVTQFGKPVTLSCSQTLNHNVMYWYQQKSSQAPKLLFHYYDKDFNNEADTPDNFQSRRPNTSFCFLDIRSPGLGDTAMYLCATRTGTRSFFGPGTRLLVL.